This entry features one T cell receptor (beta chain) sequence. CDR3 length equals 15 residues. V was shortened by 10 bases and J by 6 bases, with 23 bases between the two germline ends. Germline V gene data show CDR1 as SNHLY and CDR2 as FYNNEI. The sample originates from a study of HIV-infected patients and healthy controls. A single record per CDR3 protein comes from TCRdb applying MiXCR to the 5' RACE reads. The repertoire holds roughly 70,000 distinct CDR3 sequences, with 16% as singletons. The source material was CD4+ T cells from blood. The source of this sequence is a human donor in good health. This sequence joins TRBV2 and TRBJ2-3; perhaps TRBD2 as D (6 bases). The DNA for the CDR3 is TGTGCCACCAGATCTAGCGATACACGTGGGGATACGCAGTATTTT. Translating gives CATRSSDTRGDTQYF.